This TCR beta chain is drawn from a study of cytotoxic CD8 clonotypes in ibrutinib-treated CLL. Study as a whole: Recorded responses included around 24 partial and 2 complete; following median approximately 68 months, approximately 15 stayed remitted and roughly 12 progressed. Study results and caveats: Sustained-remission patients were sampled at one set of times and progressing patients at different ones.

The length of the CDR3 is 15 residues. With V trimmed by 0 bases and J by 4 bases, 2 bases remained unmatched. The germline V gene has CDR1 MNHEY and CDR2 SVGAGI. TCRdb keeps only in-frame clones here, not all; method: immunoSEQ multiplex PCR. The repertoire consists of 25,000 to 30,000 clones, with more than 75% occurring once and the leading ten covering about half. This clone came up once. As yet, its antigen is unknown. The TCR comes from a human donor with chronic lymphocytic leukemia. This chain connects TRBV6-5 to TRBJ1-4; TRBD1 matches 7 bases. This specimen consisted of PBMCs, obtained after 36 months of ibrutinib treatment. CDR3: CASSYSTGVNEKLFF. The CDR3 region has the DNA TGTGCCAGCAGTTACTCAACAGGGGTTAATGAAAAACTGTTTTTT.